This is a list of T cell receptor beta chains from one sample in a study of preoperative IRX-2 immunotherapy in early breast cancer. Assay used: immunoSEQ multiplex PCR; TCRdb lists only in-frame clones, some missing. In the table there are fewer than 25,000 clones, 70% to 90% of which are singletons. Material: tumor tissue, obtained after IRX-2 immunotherapy. Source of these receptors: a human donor with breast cancer. Each CDR3 is given with its conserved first and last residue. D genes are given only for firm matches. Not all rows give a size; the values are once, few, many and, for expanded clones, a class.

d_call j_call clone_size v_call cdr3_aa cdr3_nt
- TRBJ2-1 - TRBV19 CASSIGELRRISYNEQFF TGTGCCAGTAGTATAGGGGAACTAAGGAGAATCTCCTACAATGAGCAGTTCTTC
- TRBJ1-4 - TRBV4-1 CASSPEFIPNEKLFF TGCGCCAGCAGCCCAGAATTTATACCTAATGAAAAACTGTTTTTT
TRBD1 TRBJ1-1 - TRBV5-4 CASSPQGENTEAFF TGTGCCAGCAGCCCACAGGGGGAGAACACTGAAGCTTTCTTT
- TRBJ1-1 - TRBV6-1 CASRITANTEAFF TGTGCCAGCAGGATCACAGCGAACACTGAAGCTTTCTTT
TRBD1 TRBJ1-2 - TRBV27 CASSDDRVGYTF TGTGCCAGCAGTGACGACAGGGTAGGCTACACCTTC
TRBD1 TRBJ2-5 - TRBV7-3 CASSSDRAGTQYF TGTGCCAGCAGCTCGGACAGGGCCGGGACCCAGTACTTC
TRBD1 TRBJ1-4 medium-sized TRBV5-1 CASSSTGGAGEKLFF TGCGCCAGCAGCTCCACAGGGGGCGCGGGTGAAAAACTGTTTTTT
TRBD1 TRBJ1-3 - TRBV5-8 CASSLGQGMPTGNTIYF TGTGCCAGCAGCCTAGGACAGGGTATGCCCACTGGAAACACCATATATTTT
- TRBJ1-1 once TRBV11-2 CASSLDDYSTEAFF TGTGCCAGCAGCTTAGATGATTACAGCACTGAAGCTTTCTTT
TRBD1 TRBJ2-3 - TRBV5-4 CASSTTGQGTDTQYF TGTGCCAGCAGCACGACAGGGCAGGGCACAGATACGCAGTATTTT
- TRBJ2-1 - TRBV14 CASSRLWPSSYNEQFF TGTGCCAGCAGCCGATTGTGGCCAAGCTCCTACAATGAGCAGTTCTTC
- TRBJ1-4 - TRBV10-2 CASKRGIGNEKLFF TGCGCCAGCAAGCGGGGCATCGGTAATGAAAAACTGTTTTTT
- TRBJ1-1 - TRBV6-5 CASSYEATLYTEAFF TGTGCCAGCAGTTACGAGGCCACACTTTACACTGAAGCTTTCTTT
- TRBJ2-2 - TRBV10-2 CASTGPPTGELFF TGCGCCAGCACGGGGCCTCCGACCGGGGAGCTGTTTTTT
TRBD1 TRBJ1-4 - TRBV6-6 CASSYGQGPSSLFF TGTGCCAGCAGTTACGGACAGGGACCGAGTTCACTGTTTTTT
- TRBJ2-2 - TRBV30 CSIPYGNTGELFF TGTTCCATACCCTACGGGAACACCGGGGAGCTGTTTTTT
- TRBJ1-2 - TRBV13 CASSLGGAYGYTF TGTGCCAGCAGCTTAGGAGGCGCCTATGGCTACACCTTC
- TRBJ2-3 - TRBV2 CASRAGDTQYF TGTGCCAGCAGGGCAGGTGATACGCAGTATTTT
- TRBJ2-3 - TRBV5-5 CASSRRADTQYF TGTGCCAGCAGCCGGCGCGCGGATACGCAGTATTTT
- TRBJ2-1 - TRBV14 CASSPRVYNEQFF TGTGCCAGCAGCCCTCGGGTCTACAATGAGCAGTTCTTC
- TRBJ1-5 once TRBV13 CASSDSYSNQPQHF TGTGCCAGCAGTGACTCATATAGCAATCAGCCCCAGCATTTT
- TRBJ1-2 - TRBV29-1 CSVEVPGWGYTF TGCAGCGTTGAAGTGCCGGGGTGGGGCTACACCTTC
- TRBJ2-3 few TRBV9 CASSVDGDADTQYF TGTGCCAGCAGCGTAGACGGTGATGCAGATACGCAGTATTTT
- TRBJ1-2 - TRBV6-5 CASRMQKDYGYTF TGTGCCAGCAGGATGCAAAAGGACTATGGCTACACCTTC
TRBD1 TRBJ1-2 - TRBV10-2 CASSVDRANYGYTF TGCGCCAGCAGTGTTGACAGGGCTAACTATGGCTACACCTTC
- TRBJ2-5 - TRBV5-1 CASSDDTSLTQYF TGCGCCAGCAGCGATGACACGTCCTTGACCCAGTACTTC
TRBD1 TRBJ1-4 - TRBV6-1 CASSPRDSRNEKLFF TGTGCCAGCAGTCCCCGGGACAGCCGAAATGAAAAACTGTTTTTT
- TRBJ2-1 - TRBV19 CASHPGVSYNEQFF TGTGCCAGCCACCCGGGAGTCTCCTACAATGAGCAGTTCTTC
- TRBJ1-2 - TRBV18 CASSPSGMNYGYTF TGTGCCAGCTCACCATCGGGGATGAACTATGGCTACACCTTC
- TRBJ1-3 - TRBV7-6 CASSLNPRGSGNTIYF TGTGCCAGCAGTTTAAATCCCCGTGGGTCAGGAAACACCATATATTTT
TRBD2 TRBJ2-7 - TRBV6-1 CASSAGTSGDHEQYF TGTGCCAGCAGTGCCGGGACTAGCGGGGACCACGAGCAGTACTTC
- TRBJ1-4 once TRBV19 CASSNEKLFF TGTGCCAGCAGCAATGAAAAACTGTTTTTT
- TRBJ2-1 - TRBV6-5 CASSYMGNRHNEQFF TGTGCCAGCAGTTACATGGGAAATAGGCACAATGAGCAGTTCTTC
- TRBJ1-2 - TRBV28 CASRVTENYGYTF TGTGCCAGCAGGGTGACAGAAAACTATGGCTACACCTTC
TRBD2 TRBJ2-5 once TRBV9 CASSVSGGGETQYF TGTGCCAGCAGCGTGAGCGGGGGGGGAGAGACCCAGTACTTC
- TRBJ2-1 few TRBV7-8 CASSLELGGPRDEQFF TGTGCCAGCAGCTTAGAGTTGGGGGGGCCCAGGGATGAGCAGTTCTTC
- TRBJ2-6 - TRBV4-1 CASSQDQGTGANVLTF TGCGCCAGCAGCCAAGACCAGGGGACGGGGGCCAACGTCCTGACTTTC
- TRBJ1-1 - TRBV25-1 CASSDLPRTLGAFF TGTGCCAGCAGTGATCTCCCCCGGACCTTGGGAGCTTTCTTT
- TRBJ2-6 - TRBV2 CARGVSGANVLTF TGTGCCAGGGGGGTGTCTGGGGCCAACGTCCTGACTTTC
- TRBJ1-1 - TRBV6-5 CASSYLGAGTEAFF TGTGCCAGCAGTTACCTTGGGGCGGGCACTGAAGCTTTCTTT
TRBD2 TRBJ2-1 once TRBV7-6 CASSRAGGEGIGSGQFF TGTGCCAGCAGCCGCGCGGGAGGAGAGGGGATAGGGTCAGGGCAGTTCTTC
- TRBJ2-3 - TRBV18 CASSTTRDLSTDTQYF TGTGCCAGCTCAACAACACGAGACTTGAGCACAGATACGCAGTATTTT
- TRBJ2-1 - TRBV19 CASSNRDSYNEQFF TGTGCCAGTAGTAACAGGGATTCCTACAATGAGCAGTTCTTC
TRBD2 TRBJ2-7 - TRBV19 CASSLGPFGRTSGGYEQYF TGTGCCAGTAGTCTGGGACCCTTCGGACGGACTAGCGGAGGCTACGAGCAGTACTTC
- TRBJ1-4 - TRBV7-9 CASSLEGGGEKLFF TGTGCCAGCAGCTTGGAGGGGGGCGGTGAAAAACTGTTTTTT
TRBD1 TRBJ2-7 - TRBV30 CACSGGGYEQYF TGTGCCTGTTCAGGGGGCGGGTACGAGCAGTACTTC
- TRBJ1-4 - TRBV30 CAWRFRSTNEKLFF TGTGCCTGGAGATTCAGATCAACTAATGAAAAACTGTTTTTT
TRBD2 TRBJ2-5 once TRBV2 CASSEVAGGHGTQYF TGTGCCAGCAGTGAAGTAGCGGGGGGGCATGGGACCCAGTACTTC
- TRBJ1-1 - TRBV10-2 CASSTQGPNTEAFF TGCGCCAGCAGTACGCAGGGCCCCAACACTGAAGCTTTCTTT
- TRBJ1-2 - TRBV19 CASSISGQPSYGYTF TGTGCCAGTAGTATTTCCGGGCAGCCCTCCTATGGCTACACCTTC
- TRBJ2-7 - TRBV19 CASSIGPGLDSYEQYF TGTGCCAGTAGTATAGGCCCGGGACTCGATTCCTACGAGCAGTACTTC
TRBD1 TRBJ1-1 - TRBV19 CASSTQGARAEAFF TGTGCCAGTAGCACACAGGGGGCAAGGGCTGAAGCTTTCTTT
- TRBJ1-1 - TRBV11-2 CASSNREGAFF TGTGCCAGCAGCAACAGGGAAGGAGCTTTCTTT